This TCR beta chain is drawn from a study of CD4+ T cells in melanoma. The study, taken as a whole, reports: A reported correlation linked neoantigen-specific CD4+ T cells to CD8+, macrophage and B cell function. Neoantigen-specific CD4+ T cells in melanoma reportedly had diverse differentiation states.

About this clone itself: Its antigen is undetermined.

CDR3 size: 12 residues. V lost 7 bases to trimming and J lost 1 base, with 10 bases between them. The germline CDR1 and CDR2 sequences are GTSNPN and SVGIG (reference sequence). Generated by immunoSEQ multiplex PCR, the TCRdb table keeps only in-frame clones and is missing some. This sample has around 5,400 clones, with about 61% found just once. This TCR was sampled from a human donor with melanoma. Source material: cells from a culture (not recorded whether cultured in vitro). The chain couples TRBV30 to TRBJ1-1; no clear D gene. For the CDR3, the DNA is TGTGCCTTGGACGGTAGGAACACTGAAGCTTTCTTT. Encoded protein: CALDGRNTEAFF.